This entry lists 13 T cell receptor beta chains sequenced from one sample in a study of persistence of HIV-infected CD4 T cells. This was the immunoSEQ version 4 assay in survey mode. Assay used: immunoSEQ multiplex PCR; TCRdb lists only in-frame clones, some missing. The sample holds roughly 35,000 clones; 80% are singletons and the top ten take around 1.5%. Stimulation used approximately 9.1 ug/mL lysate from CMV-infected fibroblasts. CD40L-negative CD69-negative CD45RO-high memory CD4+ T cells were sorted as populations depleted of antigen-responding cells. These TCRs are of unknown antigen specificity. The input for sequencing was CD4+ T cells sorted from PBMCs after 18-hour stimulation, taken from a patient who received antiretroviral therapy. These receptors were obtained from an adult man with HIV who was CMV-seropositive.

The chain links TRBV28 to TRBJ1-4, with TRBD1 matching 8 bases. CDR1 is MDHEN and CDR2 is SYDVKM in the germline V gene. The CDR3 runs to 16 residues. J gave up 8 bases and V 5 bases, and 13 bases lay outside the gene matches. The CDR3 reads CASSLPRTGLGEKLFF. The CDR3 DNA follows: TGTGCCAGCAGTCTCCCCCGGACAGGGTTAGGCGAAAAACTGTTTTTT.

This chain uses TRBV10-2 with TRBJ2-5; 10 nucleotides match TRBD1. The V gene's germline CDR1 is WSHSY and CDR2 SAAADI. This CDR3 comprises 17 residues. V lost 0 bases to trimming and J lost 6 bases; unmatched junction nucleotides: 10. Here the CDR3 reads CASSESGQGRSFKTQYF. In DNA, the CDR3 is TGCGCCAGCAGTGAGTCGGGACAGGGGCGATCATTCAAGACCCAGTACTTC.

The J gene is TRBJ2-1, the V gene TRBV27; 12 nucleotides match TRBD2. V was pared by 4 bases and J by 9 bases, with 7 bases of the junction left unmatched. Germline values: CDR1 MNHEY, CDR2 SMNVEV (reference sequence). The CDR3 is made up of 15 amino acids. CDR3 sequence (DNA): TGTGCCAGCAGTTCCCTAGCGGGGGGGAATAGTGAGCAGTTCTTC. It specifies CASSSLAGGNSEQFF.

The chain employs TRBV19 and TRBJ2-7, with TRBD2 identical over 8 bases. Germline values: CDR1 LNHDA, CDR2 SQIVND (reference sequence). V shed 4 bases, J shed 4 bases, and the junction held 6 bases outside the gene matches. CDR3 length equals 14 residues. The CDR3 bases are TGTGCCAGTAGTAAGGCGGGGGGAATGTACGAGCAGTACTTC. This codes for CASSKAGGMYEQYF.

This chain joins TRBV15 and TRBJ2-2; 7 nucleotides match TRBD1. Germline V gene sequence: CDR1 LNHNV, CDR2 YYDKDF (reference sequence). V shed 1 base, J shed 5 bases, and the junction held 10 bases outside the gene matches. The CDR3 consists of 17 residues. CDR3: CATSRGDRIVRTGELFF. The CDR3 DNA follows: TGTGCCACCAGCAGAGGGGACAGAATTGTAAGGACCGGGGAGCTGTTTTTT.

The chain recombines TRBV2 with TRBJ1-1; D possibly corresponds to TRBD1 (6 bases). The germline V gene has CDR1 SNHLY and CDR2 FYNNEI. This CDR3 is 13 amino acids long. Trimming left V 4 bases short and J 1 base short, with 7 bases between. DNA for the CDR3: TGTGCCAGCAGTGGCAGGGGGAACACTGAAGCTTTCTTT. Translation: CASSGRGNTEAFF. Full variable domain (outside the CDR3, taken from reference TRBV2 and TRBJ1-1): EPEVTQTPSHQVTQMGQEVILRCVPISNHLYFYWYRQILGQKVEFLVSFYNNEISEKSEIFDDQFSVERPDGSNFTLKIRSTKLEDSAMYFCASSGRGNTEAFFGQGTRLTVV.

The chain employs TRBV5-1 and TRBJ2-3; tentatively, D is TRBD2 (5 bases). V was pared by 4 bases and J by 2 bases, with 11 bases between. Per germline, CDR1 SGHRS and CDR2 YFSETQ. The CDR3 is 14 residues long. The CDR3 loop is CASSRDKATDTQYF. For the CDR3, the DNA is TGCGCCAGCAGCCGGGATAAAGCCACAGATACGCAGTATTTT.

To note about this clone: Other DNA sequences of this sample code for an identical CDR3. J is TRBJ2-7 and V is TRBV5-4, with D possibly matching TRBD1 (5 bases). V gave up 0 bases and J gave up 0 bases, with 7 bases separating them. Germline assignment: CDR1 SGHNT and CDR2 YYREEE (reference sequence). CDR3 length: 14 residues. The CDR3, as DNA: TGTGCCAGCAGCTTGGCAGGGCCCTCCTACGAGCAGTACTTC. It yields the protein CASSLAGPSYEQYF.

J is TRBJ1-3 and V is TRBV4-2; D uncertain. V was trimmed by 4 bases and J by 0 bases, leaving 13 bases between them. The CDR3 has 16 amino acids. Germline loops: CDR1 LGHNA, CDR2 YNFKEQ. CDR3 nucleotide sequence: TGTGCCAGCAGCCCTCTAGGTGTTGCCTCTGGAAACACCATATATTTT. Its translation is CASSPLGVASGNTIYF.

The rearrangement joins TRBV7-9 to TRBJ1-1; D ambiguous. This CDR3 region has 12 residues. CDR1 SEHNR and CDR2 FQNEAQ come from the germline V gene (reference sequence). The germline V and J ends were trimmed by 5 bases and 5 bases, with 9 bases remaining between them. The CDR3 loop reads CASSPVRTEAFF. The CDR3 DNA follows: TGTGCCAGCAGCCCGGTAAGAACTGAAGCTTTCTTT.

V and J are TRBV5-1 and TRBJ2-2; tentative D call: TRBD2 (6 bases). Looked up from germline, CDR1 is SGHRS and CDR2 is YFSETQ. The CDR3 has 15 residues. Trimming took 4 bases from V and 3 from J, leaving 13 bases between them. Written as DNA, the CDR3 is TGCGCCAGCAGCCCCCAGGACTACTACACCGGGGAGCTGTTTTTT. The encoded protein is CASSPQDYYTGELFF.

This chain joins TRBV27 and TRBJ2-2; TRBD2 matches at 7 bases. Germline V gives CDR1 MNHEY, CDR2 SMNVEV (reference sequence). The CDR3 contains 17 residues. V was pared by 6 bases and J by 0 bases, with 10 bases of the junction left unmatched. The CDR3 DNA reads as TGTGCCAGCAGCCCTCTCCGGGGGGATACGAACACCGGGGAGCTGTTTTTT. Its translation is CASSPLRGDTNTGELFF.

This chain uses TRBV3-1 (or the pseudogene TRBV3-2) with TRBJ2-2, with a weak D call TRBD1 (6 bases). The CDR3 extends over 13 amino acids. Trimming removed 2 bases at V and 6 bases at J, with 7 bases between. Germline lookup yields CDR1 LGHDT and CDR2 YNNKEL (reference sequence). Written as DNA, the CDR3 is TGTGCCAGCAGCCAAAAGGGGGCCGGGGAGCTGTTTTTT. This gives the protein CASSQKGAGELFF.